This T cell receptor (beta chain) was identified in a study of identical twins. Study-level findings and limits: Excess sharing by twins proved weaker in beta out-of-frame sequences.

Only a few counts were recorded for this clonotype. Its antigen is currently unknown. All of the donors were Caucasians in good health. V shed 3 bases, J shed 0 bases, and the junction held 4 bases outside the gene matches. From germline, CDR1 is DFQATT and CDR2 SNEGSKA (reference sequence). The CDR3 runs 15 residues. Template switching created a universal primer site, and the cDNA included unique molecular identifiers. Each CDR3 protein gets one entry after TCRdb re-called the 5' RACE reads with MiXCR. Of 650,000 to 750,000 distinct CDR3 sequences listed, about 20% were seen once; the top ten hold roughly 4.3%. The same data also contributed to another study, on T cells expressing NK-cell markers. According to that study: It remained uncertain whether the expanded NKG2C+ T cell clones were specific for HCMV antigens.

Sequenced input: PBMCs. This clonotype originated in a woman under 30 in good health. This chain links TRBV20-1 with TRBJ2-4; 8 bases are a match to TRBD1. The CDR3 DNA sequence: TGCAGTGCTAGGCCCCAGGGGGCAGCCAAAAACATTCAGTACTTC. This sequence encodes CSARPQGAAKNIQYF.